Shown below are 25 T cell receptor beta chains from a single sample sequenced in a study of radiotherapy plus CTLA-4 blockade in lung cancer. This table comes from immunoSEQ multiplex PCR, and its TCRdb copy is limited to in-frame clones, with some not included. This sample has 40,000 to 45,000 clones, with around 77% found just once. The source material was peripheral blood, sampled from a patient treated with radiotherapy plus ipilimumab. These receptors came from a human donor with non-small cell lung cancer whose response to radiotherapy plus ipilimumab could not be evaluated.

The rearrangement joins TRBV6-5 to TRBJ2-5; TRBD2 is a possible D gene (5 bases). The CDR3 extends over 13 amino acids. Germline V gives CDR1 MNHEY, CDR2 SVGAGI. Trimming cost V 0 bases and J 4 bases, with 6 bases left between them. The CDR3 coding sequence is TGTGCCAGCAGTTACTCGAGGGTAGAGACCCAGTACTTC. Its translation: CASSYSRVETQYF.

V gene TRBV19 combines with J gene TRBJ2-1; tentatively, D is TRBD2 (6 bases). CDR1 and CDR2 (germline): LNHDA, SQIVND (reference sequence). Trimming removed 6 bases from V and 5 bases from J, with 14 bases in between. The CDR3 has 14 residues. The CDR3 nucleotides read TGTGCCAGTAGACGGCGGGGTTCGGACAATGAGCAGTTCTTC. Its protein is CASRRRGSDNEQFF.

This chain joins TRBV7-8 and TRBJ1-5; D is ambiguous. The V gene's germline CDR1 is SGHVS and CDR2 FQNEAQ. Trimming stripped 1 base from V and 2 bases from J, with 6 bases between. The CDR3 length is 14 residues. CDR3 protein: CASSLGLGNQPQHF. In nucleotides, the CDR3 is TGTGCCAGCAGCTTAGGGCTGGGCAATCAGCCCCAGCATTTT.

This chain uses TRBV4-3 with TRBJ2-5; 11 nucleotides match TRBD2. With the DNA end fitting TRBJ2-7 better, the J assignment may be wrong. CDR3 size: 16 residues. Germline V gene data show CDR1 as LGHNA and CDR2 as YSLEER. CDR3 bases: TGCGCCAGCAGTCATATAGCGGGAGGGGGCACCTACGAGCAGTACTTC. It is translated as CASSHIAGGGTYEQYF.

This chain links TRBV7-3 with TRBJ2-1; D is unclear. V was shortened by 1 base and J by 10 bases, with 14 bases between the two germline ends. This CDR3 region has 14 residues. From germline, CDR1 is SGHTA and CDR2 FQGTGA. As DNA, the CDR3 is TGTGCCAGCAGCTTAAACTTGGTCCCCCTGGAGCAGTTCTTC. Protein: CASSLNLVPLEQFF.

This chain joins TRBV6-5 and TRBJ2-5; a possible D gene is TRBD1 (5 bases). The length of the CDR3 is 12 residues. CDR1 is MNHEY, CDR2 SVGAGI, per germline. With 3 bases removed from V and 5 bases from J, the gap between germline ends came to 7 bases. This chain's CDR3 is CASSYQGETQYF. The CDR3 nucleotides are TGTGCCAGCAGTTATCAGGGTGAGACCCAGTACTTC.

The chain combines TRBV6-4 with TRBJ2-1; D is perhaps TRBD1 (5 bases). CDR1 is MRHNA and CDR2 is SNTAGT in the germline V gene. Trimming removed 3 bases at V and 8 bases at J, with 17 bases between. The length of the CDR3 is 15 residues. CDR3: CASSDQGLKGDEQFF. The CDR3 DNA is TGTGCCAGCAGTGATCAGGGCCTAAAAGGGGATGAGCAGTTCTTC.

The chain uses TRBV28 and TRBJ1-4, with 12 bases matching TRBD1. The germline V gene has CDR1 MDHEN and CDR2 SYDVKM. J lost 8 bases, V lost 4 bases, and 8 bases had no gene match. The CDR3 runs 16 residues. CDR3 region: CASSSKGQGAREKLFF. CDR3 nucleotides: TGTGCCAGCAGTTCCAAGGGACAGGGGGCGCGGGAAAAACTGTTTTTT. Full variable domain (rest looked up from reference TRBV28 and TRBJ1-4): DVKVTQSSRYLVKRTGEKVFLECVQDMDHENMFWYRQDPGLGLRLIYFSYDVKMKEKGDIPEGYSVSREKKERFSLILESASTNQTSMYLCASSSKGQGAREKLFFGSGTQLSVL.

The genes are TRBV5-1 and TRBJ2-3; TRBD1 matches at 8 bases. V shed 4 bases, J shed 2 bases, and the junction held 9 bases outside the gene matches. In germline, CDR1 is SGHRS, CDR2 YFSETQ. This CDR3 is 16 amino acids long. CDR3 DNA: TGCGCCAGCAGCCTTTTCGGACAGGGATCCACAGATACGCAGTATTTT. As protein: CASSLFGQGSTDTQYF.

This clone appeared a single time. This chain uses TRBV7-2 with TRBJ1-1; no definite D call. Trimming pared 5 bases from V and 11 bases from J, leaving 18 bases between. CDR1 and CDR2 from the germline V gene are SGHTA and FQGNSA. The CDR3 covers 13 residues. This chain's CDR3 is CASSPPLQLLAFF. DNA for the CDR3: TGTGCCAGCAGCCCCCCCCTCCAGTTATTGGCTTTCTTT.

The rearrangement links TRBV6-5 to TRBJ1-2; 9 positions agree with TRBD1. Germline lookup yields CDR1 MNHEY and CDR2 SVGAGI. J gave up 4 bases and V 6 bases, and 6 bases lay outside the gene matches. The CDR3 has 14 amino acids. The CDR3 spells CASRPGQGFYGYTF. CDR3 nucleotide sequence: TGTGCCAGCAGGCCGGGACAGGGTTTCTATGGCTACACCTTC.

This chain connects TRBV18 to TRBJ2-7; possibly TRBD2 for D (5 bases). There are 15 residues in the CDR3. Deletions cut 3 bases from V and 0 bases from J, with 12 bases between. CDR1 KGHSH and CDR2 LQKENI come from the germline V gene. For the CDR3, the DNA is TGTGCCAGCTCACCCCTCGGGGAGTTCTCCTACGAGCAGTACTTC. This sequence encodes CASSPLGEFSYEQYF.

The chain is built from TRBV9 and TRBJ1-1; no firm D call. The CDR3 has 15 residues. Germline CDR1 and CDR2: SGDLS and YYNGEE. The germline V and J ends were trimmed by 4 bases and 0 bases, with 13 bases remaining between them. CDR3 residues: CASSPRGGLNTEAFF. The CDR3 nucleotides read TGTGCCAGCAGCCCCCGAGGAGGTTTGAACACTGAAGCTTTCTTT.

The CDR3 nucleotides read TGTGCCAGCAGCGTAGCCCCGGGGGGAGTATCCTACAATGAGCAGTTCTTC. Its protein product is CASSVAPGGVSYNEQFF. This chain joins TRBV9 and TRBJ2-1; TRBD2 matches at 7 bases. Losses at the gene ends were 0 bases for V and 1 base for J; bases not matched to a gene: 7. This CDR3 comprises 17 residues. Germline lookup yields CDR1 SGDLS and CDR2 YYNGEE.

This clone was seen once. The V call is TRBV5-1, the J call TRBJ1-1, with D maybe TRBD1 (5 bases). The V end was cut by 4 bases, the J end by 2 bases, with 18 bases between. CDR3 length equals 16 residues. The germline V gene has CDR1 SGHRS and CDR2 YFSETQ. CDR3 protein: CASSHPPDRVNTEAFF. CDR3 DNA: TGCGCCAGCAGCCACCCCCCCGACAGAGTTAACACTGAAGCTTTCTTT. Together with reference TRBV5-1 and TRBJ1-1, the CDR3 gives the full variable domain: KAGVTQTPRYLIKTRGQQVTLSCSPISGHRSVSWYQQTPGQGLQFLFEYFSETQRNKGNFPGRFSGRQFSNSRSEMNVSTLELGDSALYLCASSHPPDRVNTEAFFGQGTRLTVV.

The chain links TRBV5-1 to TRBJ2-7; the match to TRBD1 covers 7 bases. The CDR3 is 15 residues long. CDR1 and CDR2 from the germline V gene are SGHRS and YFSETQ. The V gene end was trimmed by 4 bases and the J gene end by 5 bases; junction bases not matched to a gene: 12. As DNA, the CDR3 is TGCGCCAGCAGCCCCGGGGCCCACAGGGGAGACGAGCAGTACTTC. It specifies CASSPGAHRGDEQYF. Using reference TRBV5-1 and TRBJ2-7 for the parts outside the CDR3, the full variable domain is KAGVTQTPRYLIKTRGQQVTLSCSPISGHRSVSWYQQTPGQGLQFLFEYFSETQRNKGNFPGRFSGRQFSNSRSEMNVSTLELGDSALYLCASSPGAHRGDEQYFGPGTRLTVT.

CDR3: CASTPDSGSNQPQHF. The CDR3 DNA sequence: TGTGCCAGCACCCCGGATTCAGGGAGCAATCAGCCCCAGCATTTT. The chain recombines TRBV6-1 with TRBJ1-5; a weak D match, TRBD1 (5 bases). V dropped 7 bases and J dropped 1 base, with 14 bases sitting between them. In germline, CDR1 is MNHNS, CDR2 SASEGT. This CDR3 is 15 amino acids long.

V and J are TRBV4-2 and TRBJ1-6, with D uncertain. CDR3 size: 18 residues. Germline CDR1 and CDR2: LGHNA and YNFKEQ. V lost 0 bases and J lost 0, with 12 bases in between. This chain's CDR3 is CASSQDSVGNSYNSPLHF. DNA of the CDR3: TGTGCCAGCAGCCAAGACTCCGTCGGGAACTCCTATAATTCACCCCTCCACTTT.

This clone has just one count. The chain has TRBV14 and TRBJ1-1, with 7 bases fitting TRBD1. Germline trimming cut 3 bases from V and 4 bases from J; bases unmatched to any gene: 8. The CDR3 sequence is 15 residues long. In germline, CDR1 is SGHDN, CDR2 FVKESK. The CDR3: CASSQAGGKVTEAFF. CDR3 bases: TGTGCCAGCAGCCAGGCAGGGGGGAAGGTCACTGAAGCTTTCTTT.

This rearrangement joins TRBV18 to TRBJ2-2; D not resolved. Germline V CDR1 and CDR2: KGHSH, LQKENI. The ends were cut back, 4 bases at V and 5 bases at J, with 5 bases in the middle. This CDR3 has 12 amino acids. CDR3 nucleotide sequence: TGTGCCAGCTCACTTCGGACCGGGGAGCTGTTTTTT. It codes for CASSLRTGELFF.

The rearrangement uses TRBV6-1 and TRBJ1-1; D uncertain. V was trimmed by 1 base and J by 1 base, leaving 4 bases between them. Germline V CDR1 and CDR2: MNHNS, SASEGT. CDR3 size: 13 residues. The CDR3 region is CASSEVRNTEAFF. DNA for the CDR3: TGTGCCAGCAGTGAAGTTCGGAACACTGAAGCTTTCTTT.

The rearrangement uses TRBV5-6 and TRBJ2-7; the D is unclear. CDR3 size: 14 residues. Trimming stripped 0 bases from V and 0 bases from J, with 7 bases between. CDR1 and CDR2 (germline): SGHDT, YYEEEE. The CDR3: CASSLGQSSYEQYF. The CDR3 nucleotides read TGTGCCAGCAGCTTGGGTCAGTCCTCCTACGAGCAGTACTTC.

This chain connects TRBV9 to TRBJ2-3; TRBD2 is a possible D gene (5 bases). Trimming cost V 2 bases and J 9 bases, with 16 bases left between them. The CDR3 totals 14 residues. Germline V gene data show CDR1 as SGDLS and CDR2 as YYNGEE. CDR3 protein: CASSVLTATGTQYF. Written as DNA, the CDR3 is TGTGCCAGCAGCGTGCTAACTGCAACGGGGACGCAGTATTTT.

This chain joins TRBV19 and TRBJ2-2; 8 bases line up with TRBD1. From germline, CDR1 is LNHDA and CDR2 SQIVND (reference sequence). The CDR3 consists of 15 residues. J lost 5 bases, V lost 6 bases, and 8 bases had no gene match. The CDR3 loop is CASRSTGVGTGELFF. The DNA of the CDR3 is TGTGCCAGTAGGTCGACAGGGGTGGGAACCGGGGAGCTGTTTTTT.

The chain combines TRBV5-1 with TRBJ2-2; 12 bases align to TRBD1. Unmatched junction bases numbered 6, after V lost 5 bases and J lost 4 bases. CDR1 and CDR2 (germline): SGHRS, YFSETQ. This CDR3 comprises 16 residues. The CDR3 sequence is CASRNRDRGLTGELFF. CDR3 sequence (DNA): TGCGCCAGCAGGAACCGGGACAGGGGGCTCACCGGGGAGCTGTTTTTT.